The 27 T cell receptor beta chains below come from one sample, sequenced in a study of shared clonotypes between healthy human individuals. Generated by immunoSEQ multiplex PCR, the TCRdb table keeps only in-frame clones and is missing some. The profile shows around 2.1 million clones, 90% to 97% of them singletons. The specimen sequenced was naive CD4+ T cells sorted from blood. Subset reported: CD45RA+ positively selected. The receptors were sampled from a man aged 18 to 30 in good health.

The V gene is TRBV5-5, the J gene TRBJ2-7; 15 positions agree with TRBD2. After removal of 4 bases from V and 4 bases from J, the junction contained 6 bases not matched to a gene. CDR1 is SGHKS and CDR2 is YYEKEE in the germline V gene (reference sequence). The CDR3 runs to 16 residues. As DNA, the CDR3 is TGTGCCAGCAGCACCGGACTAGCGGGAGGGATTTACGAGCAGTACTTC. Translating gives CASSTGLAGGIYEQYF.

The V and J genes are TRBV2 and TRBJ2-1, with 13 bases fitting TRBD2. V shed 8 bases and J 2 bases; nucleotides not matched to a gene: 6. Looked up from germline, CDR1 is SNHLY and CDR2 is FYNNEI. The CDR3 sequence is 16 residues long. The CDR3: CASRGLAGVAYNEQFF. The CDR3 nucleotides read TGTGCCAGCCGCGGACTAGCGGGAGTGGCCTACAATGAGCAGTTCTTC.

The J gene is TRBJ1-1, the V gene TRBV5-4; TRBD1 is a possible D gene (5 bases). Deletions cut 6 bases from V and 0 bases from J, with 15 bases between. The germline V gene encodes CDR1 SGHNT and CDR2 YYREEE (reference sequence). The CDR3 loop spans 15 amino acids. This CDR3 is CASTPGANMNTEAFF. DNA for the CDR3: TGTGCCAGCACCCCCGGGGCGAACATGAACACTGAAGCTTTCTTT.

CDR3 in amino acids: CSAPLGYGYTF. In nucleotides, the CDR3 is TGCAGTGCCCCCCTAGGCTATGGCTACACCTTC. This chain connects TRBV20-1 to TRBJ1-2; D is uncertain. V was trimmed by 6 bases and J by 4 bases, leaving 9 bases between them. This CDR3 spans 11 amino acids. The germline gives CDR1 DFQATT, CDR2 SNEGSKA (reference sequence).

This clone was seen only once. The chain is built from TRBV6-6 and TRBJ2-7, with D perhaps matching TRBD1 (5 bases). CDR1 is MNHNY, CDR2 SVGAGI, per germline (reference sequence). The CDR3 is made up of 14 amino acids. Trimming cost V 6 bases and J 4 bases, with 16 bases left between them. The CDR3 DNA follows: TGTGCCAGCAGCTACCCCCAGGGATGGTACGAGCAGTACTTC. Its protein is CASSYPQGWYEQYF.

The chain is built from TRBV5-1 and TRBJ1-1; D gene ambiguous. The CDR3 is 13 amino acids. Per germline, CDR1 SGHRS and CDR2 YFSETQ. The germline V and J ends were trimmed by 5 bases and 0 bases, with 8 bases remaining between them. Here the CDR3 reads CASRARLNTEAFF. CDR3 nucleotides: TGCGCCAGCAGGGCACGGTTGAACACTGAAGCTTTCTTT.

The chain links TRBV28 to TRBJ2-7, with 9 bases matching TRBD1. CDR1 and CDR2 (germline): MDHEN, SYDVKM. Trimming at V came to 3 bases and at J to 1 base, leaving 7 bases not matched to a gene. The CDR3 totals 16 residues. The DNA of the CDR3 is TGTGCCAGCAGTTTGCCCCCGGGACAGGGATCCTACGAGCAGTACTTC. Translating it yields CASSLPPGQGSYEQYF.

This clone occurred once. This chain uses TRBV9 with TRBJ2-2; D might be TRBD2 (5 bases). The germline V gene has CDR1 SGDLS and CDR2 YYNGEE. This CDR3 contains 14 residues. Trimming shortened V by 6 bases and J by 1 base, and 10 bases separated the two germline ends. The chain's CDR3 is CASKLDMNTGELFF. DNA for the CDR3: TGTGCCAGCAAACTAGACATGAACACCGGGGAGCTGTTTTTT.

The rearrangement links TRBV19 to TRBJ2-5; no firm D call. V was cut by 2 bases and J by 5 bases, with 9 bases left in between. Germline V gives CDR1 LNHDA, CDR2 SQIVND (reference sequence). The CDR3 is 13 residues long. The CDR3 here is CASSIWGLETQYF. In DNA form, the CDR3 reads TGTGCCAGTAGTATATGGGGTCTGGAGACCCAGTACTTC.

The rearrangement uses TRBV30 and TRBJ1-1; perhaps TRBD1 as D (5 bases). Trimming took off 8 bases at V and 6 bases at J, with 19 bases between the two ends. The CDR3 length is 13 residues. CDR1 is GTSNPN, CDR2 SVGIG, per germline (reference sequence). The CDR3 DNA is TGTGCCCAGAGCGGGGGGAGAATCGCTGAAGCTTTCTTT. Its translation: CAQSGGRIAEAFF.

The J gene is TRBJ1-2, the V gene TRBV5-6; D ambiguous. The length of the CDR3 is 13 residues. Germline V CDR1 and CDR2: SGHDT, YYEEEE. V was cut by 1 base and J by 6 bases, with 10 bases left in between. In nucleotides, the CDR3 is TGTGCCAGCAGCTTGTCTACAACCCATGGCTACACCTTC. This codes for CASSLSTTHGYTF.

This chain uses TRBV7-3 with TRBJ1-1; D is unclear. The CDR3 totals 13 residues. Between the trimmed V and J ends, which lost 1 base and 2 bases, there was a span of 5 bases. Germline CDR1 SGHTA, CDR2 FQGTGA. The CDR3 loop is CASSLILNTEAFF. The CDR3, as DNA: TGTGCCAGCAGCTTAATACTAAACACTGAAGCTTTCTTT.

In its sample, this clone was seen once. This sample also contains other DNA sequences that code for the same CDR3. J is TRBJ2-7 and V is TRBV7-2; D is uncertain. The V end was cut by 5 bases, the J end by 0 bases, with 8 bases between. The CDR3 extends over 13 amino acids. Germline V gene lookup returns CDR1 SGHTA and CDR2 FQGNSA. The CDR3 sequence: CASSPRPSYEQYF. In DNA, the CDR3 is TGTGCCAGCAGCCCCAGACCCTCCTACGAGCAGTACTTC.

The chain uses TRBV6-5 and TRBJ2-7, with D perhaps TRBD1 or TRBD2 (6 bases each). V was shortened by 5 bases and J by 2 bases, with 13 bases between the two germline ends. Germline CDR1 and CDR2: MNHEY and SVGAGI. CDR3 length equals 14 residues. The CDR3 DNA reads TGTGCCAGCAGTAACCAGGGGACTGCCTACGAGCAGTACTTC. Its protein product is CASSNQGTAYEQYF.

The V call is TRBV11-1, the J call TRBJ1-2, with TRBD1 matching over 8 bases. This CDR3 has 13 amino acids. J lost 7 bases, V lost 3 bases, and 4 bases had no gene match. Germline V gene sequence: CDR1 SGHAT, CDR2 FQDESV (reference sequence). The CDR3 coding sequence is TGTGCCAGCAGCTTCGACGGACAGGGTGGCTACACCTTC. Its translation is CASSFDGQGGYTF.

The gene calls are TRBV6-5 and TRBJ2-5; 8 bases are a match to TRBD2. The CDR3 has 14 amino acids. CDR1 is MNHEY, CDR2 SVGAGI, per germline. The junction had 7 bases not matched to a gene; V was cut back by 6 bases and J by 4 bases. Written as DNA, the CDR3 is TGTGCCAGCAGCCGAAGCGGGAGAGGAGAGACCCAGTACTTC. This gives the protein CASSRSGRGETQYF.

The genes are TRBV14 and TRBJ2-1, with no clear D. Per germline, CDR1 SGHDN and CDR2 FVKESK. The V end was cut by 1 base, the J end by 0 bases, with 13 bases between. This CDR3 has 17 residues. The CDR3 protein is CASSQVLGFSSYNEQFF. The CDR3 coding sequence is TGTGCCAGCAGCCAAGTTTTGGGTTTTAGCTCCTACAATGAGCAGTTCTTC.

The chain combines TRBV19 with TRBJ2-1; weak D call: TRBD2 (5 bases). The CDR3 runs 15 residues. Germline loops: CDR1 LNHDA, CDR2 SQIVND (reference sequence). V lost 6 bases and J 3 bases, leaving 15 bases between the germline ends. The CDR3 loop is CASSPPRTLYNEQFF. The DNA for the CDR3 is TGTGCCAGTAGCCCTCCCAGGACTCTCTACAATGAGCAGTTCTTC.

Remarks on this clone: In the same sample, other DNA sequences code for this CDR3. The chain recombines TRBV18 with TRBJ2-3, with 16 bases that match TRBD2. The CDR3 totals 17 residues. CDR1 and CDR2 (germline): KGHSH, LQKENI. Germline trimming cut 3 bases from V and 3 bases from J; bases unmatched to any gene: 3. For the CDR3, the DNA is TGTGCCAGCTCACCGCCGGGACTAGCGGGGGGGACAGATACGCAGTATTTT. Translating it yields CASSPPGLAGGTDTQYF.

As DNA, the CDR3 is TGTGCCTGGAGTGTAGAGAGTAGGAAGACTGAAGCTTTCTTT. Its protein is CAWSVESRKTEAFF. This chain connects TRBV30 to TRBJ1-1; D gene ambiguous. CDR3 size: 14 residues. The V end lost 0 bases, the J end lost 5 bases, and 13 bases lay between the germline ends. Germline V lookup: CDR1 GTSNPN, CDR2 SVGIG (reference sequence).

This clone was observed once. The DNA for the CDR3 is TGTGCCGCGTCCGACTGGGCGTATGGCTACACCTTC. It specifies CAASDWAYGYTF. The chain employs TRBV28 and TRBJ1-2, with unresolved D. Trimming removed 11 bases at V and 5 bases at J, with 15 bases between. CDR1 is MDHEN, CDR2 SYDVKM, per germline. The CDR3 runs 12 residues.

The V and J genes are TRBV7-2 and TRBJ2-7; 11 bases line up with TRBD2. The trim removed 4 bases at V and 5 bases at J, leaving 19 bases unmatched. Germline V gives CDR1 SGHTA, CDR2 FQGNSA. This CDR3 spans 19 amino acids. This chain's CDR3 is CASSYSLTSGKKTRDEQYF. CDR3 DNA: TGTGCCAGCAGCTACTCGCTGACTAGCGGGAAGAAAACACGTGACGAGCAGTACTTC.

The chain links TRBV19 to TRBJ2-1, with 12 positions matching TRBD2. The CDR3 runs to 15 residues. Germline CDR1 is LNHDA and CDR2 is SQIVND (reference sequence). With 4 bases clipped from V and 9 bases from J, the junction kept 7 bases outside the gene matches. The CDR3 region has the DNA TGTGCCAGTAGTACCTCTAGCGGGAGGGCCGGTGAGCAGTTCTTC. It specifies CASSTSSGRAGEQFF.

The gene calls are TRBV27 and TRBJ1-2; D is uncertain. The CDR3 spans 13 residues. CDR1 and CDR2 from the germline V gene are MNHEY and SMNVEV (reference sequence). Trimming removed 1 base at V and 8 bases at J, with 11 bases between. This CDR3 is CASSLFPEGGYTF. CDR3 nucleotides: TGTGCCAGCAGTTTATTCCCCGAGGGAGGCTACACCTTC.

This chain uses TRBV2 with TRBJ2-2; 7 bases are a match to TRBD1. V trimming: 8 bases; J trimming: 4 bases; junction bases outside the gene matches: 7. The CDR3 spans 14 residues. Germline CDR1 is SNHLY and CDR2 is FYNNEI. CDR3 nucleotides: TGTGCCAGCGGCAGACAGGGTGGCACCGGGGAGCTGTTTTTT. This gives the protein CASGRQGGTGELFF.

The chain joins TRBV4-3 to TRBJ2-7; unclear D gene. Trimming removed 0 bases at V and 3 bases at J, with 15 bases between. Per the germline V gene, CDR1 is LGHNA and CDR2 is YSLEER. The CDR3 sequence is 16 residues long. This chain's CDR3 is CASSQDQTGRVYEQYF. CDR3 in DNA: TGCGCCAGCAGCCAAGATCAGACCGGACGGGTCTACGAGCAGTACTTC.

This clone occurred once. This sequence joins TRBV6-1 and TRBJ1-4; a weak D match, TRBD1 (5 bases). CDR1 is MNHNS, CDR2 SASEGT, per germline. The CDR3 covers 16 residues. The germline V and J ends were trimmed by 4 bases and 3 bases, with 15 bases remaining between them. CDR3: CASSVWEGSANEKLFF. The CDR3 coding sequence is TGTGCCAGCAGTGTTTGGGAGGGGTCAGCTAATGAAAAACTGTTTTTT.